This T cell receptor beta chain comes out of a study of CD8 T cells in ankylosing spondylitis. TCRdb processed the 5' RACE reads anew with MiXCR; each CDR3 protein has one entry. The sample consists of over 700,000 distinct CDR3 sequences, around 19% of them appearing once. This clonotype was observed a few times. Its antigen is unidentified. The study, taken as a whole, reports: Certain motif variants had earlier been reported in reactive arthritis synovial fluid and blood. Disease-linked clones reportedly showed significant enrichment in matched ankylosing spondylitis synovial fluid. A motif in TCR beta, a set of fewer than ten highly homologous variants, appeared characteristic of ankylosing spondylitis blood.

Sequences were obtained from blood, either unsorted or a sorted T cell fraction (not recorded which). This sequence was found in a male donor with ankylosing spondylitis.

This CDR3 is CASSVVGVQGLDTEAFF. The CDR3 nucleotides read TGTGCCAGCAGCGTAGTAGGGGTACAGGGGTTGGACACTGAAGCTTTCTTT. The gene calls are TRBV9 and TRBJ1-1; TRBD1 matches at 7 bases. CDR3 length: 17 residues. V lost 0 bases to trimming and J lost 3 bases; unmatched junction nucleotides: 11. The germline gives CDR1 SGDLS, CDR2 YYNGEE. Using reference TRBV9 and TRBJ1-1 for the parts outside the CDR3, the full variable domain is DSGVTQTPKHLITATGQRVTLRCSPRSGDLSVYWYQQSLDQGLQFLIQYYNGEERAKGNILERFSAQQFPDLHSELNLSSLELGDSALYFCASSVVGVQGLDTEAFFGQGTRLTVV.